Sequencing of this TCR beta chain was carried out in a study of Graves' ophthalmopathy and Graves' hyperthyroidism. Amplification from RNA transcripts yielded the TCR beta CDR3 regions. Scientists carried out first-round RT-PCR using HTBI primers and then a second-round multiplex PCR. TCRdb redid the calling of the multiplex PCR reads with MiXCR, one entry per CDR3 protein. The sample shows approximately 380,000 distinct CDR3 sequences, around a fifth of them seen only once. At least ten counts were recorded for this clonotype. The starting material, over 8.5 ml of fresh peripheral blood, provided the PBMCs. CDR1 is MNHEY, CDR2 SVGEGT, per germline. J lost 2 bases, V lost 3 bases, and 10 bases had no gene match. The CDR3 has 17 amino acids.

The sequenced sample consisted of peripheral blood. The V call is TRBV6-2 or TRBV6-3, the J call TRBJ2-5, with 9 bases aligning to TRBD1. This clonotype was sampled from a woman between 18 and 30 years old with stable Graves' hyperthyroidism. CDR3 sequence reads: CASSYLKPGQGQETQYF. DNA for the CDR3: TGTGCCAGCAGTTATTTAAAACCGGGACAGGGACAAGAGACCCAGTACTTC.